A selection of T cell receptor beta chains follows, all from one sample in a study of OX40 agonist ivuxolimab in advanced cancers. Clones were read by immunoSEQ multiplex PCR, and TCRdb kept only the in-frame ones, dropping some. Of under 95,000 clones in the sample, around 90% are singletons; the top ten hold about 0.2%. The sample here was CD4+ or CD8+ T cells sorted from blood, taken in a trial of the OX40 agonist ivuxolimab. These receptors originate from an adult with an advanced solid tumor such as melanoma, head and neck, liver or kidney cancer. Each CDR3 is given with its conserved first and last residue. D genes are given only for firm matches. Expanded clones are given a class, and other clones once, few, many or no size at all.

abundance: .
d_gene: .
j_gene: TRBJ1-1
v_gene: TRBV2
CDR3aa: CASSLAAQMNTEAFF
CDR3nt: TGTGCCAGCAGTCTTGCAGCACAGATGAACACTGAAGCTTTCTTT

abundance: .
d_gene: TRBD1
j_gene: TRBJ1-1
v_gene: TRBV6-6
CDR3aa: CASSKTGETEAFF
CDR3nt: TGTGCCAGCAGTAAAACAGGGGAAACTGAAGCTTTCTTT

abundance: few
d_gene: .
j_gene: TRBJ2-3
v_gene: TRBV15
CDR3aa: CATSSHKGPQYF
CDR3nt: TGTGCCACCAGCAGTCACAAGGGGCCGCAGTATTTT

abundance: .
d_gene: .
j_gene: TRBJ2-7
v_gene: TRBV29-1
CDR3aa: CSVEATNRPYEQYF
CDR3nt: TGCAGCGTTGAAGCCACTAATCGCCCCTACGAGCAGTACTTC

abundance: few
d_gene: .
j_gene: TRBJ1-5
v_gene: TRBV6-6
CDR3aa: CASSLVSSRTQPQHF
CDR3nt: TGTGCCAGCAGTCTGGTATCATCACGCACTCAGCCCCAGCATTTT

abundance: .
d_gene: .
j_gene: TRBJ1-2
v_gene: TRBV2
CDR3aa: CASSEKSNYGYTF
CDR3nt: TGTGCCAGCAGTGAAAAGAGCAACTATGGCTACACCTTC

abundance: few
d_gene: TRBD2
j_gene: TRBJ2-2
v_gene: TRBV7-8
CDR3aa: CASSFTSEAGELFF
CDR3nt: TGTGCCAGCAGTTTCACTAGCGAGGCCGGGGAGCTGTTTTTT

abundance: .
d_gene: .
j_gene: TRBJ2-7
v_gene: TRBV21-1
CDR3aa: CASSPRTGTYEQYF
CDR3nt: TGTGCCAGCAGCCCCCGGACAGGAACCTACGAGCAGTACTTC

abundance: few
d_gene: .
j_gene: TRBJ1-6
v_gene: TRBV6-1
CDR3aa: CASSGLDNSPLHF
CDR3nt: TGTGCCAGCAGTGGTCTGGATAATTCACCCCTCCACTTT

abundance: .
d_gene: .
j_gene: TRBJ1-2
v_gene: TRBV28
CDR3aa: CASSDRFNYGYTF
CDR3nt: TGTGCCAGCAGTGACAGGTTCAACTATGGCTACACCTTC

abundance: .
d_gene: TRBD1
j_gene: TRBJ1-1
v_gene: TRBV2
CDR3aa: CATQLMAAGGARDTEAFF
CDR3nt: TGTGCCACCCAGCTGATGGCTGCAGGGGGCGCCAGGGACACTGAAGCTTTCTTT

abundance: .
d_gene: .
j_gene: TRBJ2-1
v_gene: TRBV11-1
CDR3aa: CASSLTPPGHPTDEQFF
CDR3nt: TGTGCCAGCAGCTTAACCCCTCCGGGGCACCCGACGGATGAGCAGTTCTTC

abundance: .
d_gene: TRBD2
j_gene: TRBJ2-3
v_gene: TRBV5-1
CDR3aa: CASSLAGSLADTQYF
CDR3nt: TGCGCCAGCTCATTAGCGGGTTCCCTGGCAGATACGCAGTATTTT

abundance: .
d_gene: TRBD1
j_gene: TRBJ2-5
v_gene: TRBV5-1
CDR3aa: CASSLAITRTGSDRTQYF
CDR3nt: TGCGCCAGCAGCTTGGCTATAACCCGGACAGGGTCTGATCGGACCCAGTACTTC

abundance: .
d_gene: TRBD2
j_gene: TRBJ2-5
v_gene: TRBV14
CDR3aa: CASSQDVGLAGAGSQYF
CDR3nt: TGTGCCAGCAGCCAAGATGTGGGACTAGCGGGGGCCGGCAGCCAGTACTTC

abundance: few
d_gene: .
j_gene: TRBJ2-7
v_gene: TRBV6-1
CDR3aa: CASRGASSYEQYF
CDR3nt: TGTGCCAGCAGGGGGGCAAGCTCCTACGAGCAGTACTTC

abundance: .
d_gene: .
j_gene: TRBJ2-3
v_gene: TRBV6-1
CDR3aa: CASSVFQASTDTQYF
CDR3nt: TGTGCCAGCAGTGTCTTCCAGGCCTCCACAGATACGCAGTATTTT

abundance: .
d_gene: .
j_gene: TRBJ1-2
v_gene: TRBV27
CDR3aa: CASSRGLGSLLGGYTF
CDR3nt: TGTGCCAGCAGCCGGGGGTTGGGGTCCCTCTTGGGCGGCTACACCTTC

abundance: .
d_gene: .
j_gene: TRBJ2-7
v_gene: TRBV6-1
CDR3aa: CASAPGVGEQYF
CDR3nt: TGTGCCAGCGCCCCGGGGGTCGGCGAGCAGTACTTC

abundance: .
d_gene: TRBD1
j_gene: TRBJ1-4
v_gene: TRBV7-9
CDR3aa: CASRRQGANEKLFF
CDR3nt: TGTGCCAGCAGAAGACAGGGGGCAAATGAAAAACTGTTTTTT

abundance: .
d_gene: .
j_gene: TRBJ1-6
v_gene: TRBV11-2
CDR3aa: CASSPGGNSRGNSPLHF
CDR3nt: TGTGCCAGCAGCCCCGGGGGGAACTCGCGTGGTAATTCACCCCTCCACTTT

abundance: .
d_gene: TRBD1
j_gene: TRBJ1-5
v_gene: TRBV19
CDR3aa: CASSTTHRGANQPQHF
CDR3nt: TGTGCCAGTAGTACAACCCACAGGGGTGCCAATCAGCCCCAGCATTTT

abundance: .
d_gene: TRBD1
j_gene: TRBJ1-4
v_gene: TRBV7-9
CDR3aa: CASTPGGLTNEKLFF
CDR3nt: TGTGCCAGCACTCCAGGGGGTCTAACTAATGAAAAACTGTTTTTT

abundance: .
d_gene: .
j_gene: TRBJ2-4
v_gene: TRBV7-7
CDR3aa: CASSLPPAGGRWNIQYF
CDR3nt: TGTGCCAGCAGCTTACCGCCAGCGGGCGGCCGGTGGAACATTCAGTACTTC

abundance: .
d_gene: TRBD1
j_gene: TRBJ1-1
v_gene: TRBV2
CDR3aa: CASSRGGKMNTEAFF
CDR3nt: TGTGCCAGCAGTCGAGGGGGCAAGATGAACACTGAAGCTTTCTTT

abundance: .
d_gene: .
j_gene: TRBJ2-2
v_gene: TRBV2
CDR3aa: CASSDLSTGELFF
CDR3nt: TGTGCCAGCAGTGATTTGAGCACCGGGGAGCTGTTTTTT

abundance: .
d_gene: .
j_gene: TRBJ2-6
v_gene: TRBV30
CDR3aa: CAWKAWGPFAGANVLTF
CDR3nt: TGTGCCTGGAAAGCGTGGGGACCCTTCGCTGGGGCCAACGTCCTGACTTTC

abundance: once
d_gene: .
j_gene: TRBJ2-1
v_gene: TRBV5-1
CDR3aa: CASSLVGGGSYNEQFF
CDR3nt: TGCGCCAGCAGCTTGGTAGGTGGGGGATCCTACAATGAGCAGTTCTTC

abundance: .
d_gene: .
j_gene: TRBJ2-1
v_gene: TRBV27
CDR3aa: CASKADPQPYNEQFF
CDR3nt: TGTGCCAGCAAAGCGGACCCTCAACCTTACAATGAGCAGTTCTTC

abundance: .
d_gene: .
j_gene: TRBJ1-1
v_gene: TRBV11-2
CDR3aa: CASSLSRGWNTEAFF
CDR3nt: TGTGCCAGCAGCTTATCCCGGGGGTGGAACACTGAAGCTTTCTTT

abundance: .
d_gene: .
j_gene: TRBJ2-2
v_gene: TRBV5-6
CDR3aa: CASSLGQGSGELFF
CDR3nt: TGTGCCAGCAGCTTGGGTCAGGGCTCCGGGGAGCTGTTTTTT

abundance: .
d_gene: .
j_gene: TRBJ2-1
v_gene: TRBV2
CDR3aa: CASRRNTNEQFF
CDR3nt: TGTGCCAGCCGTAGGAATACGAATGAGCAGTTCTTC

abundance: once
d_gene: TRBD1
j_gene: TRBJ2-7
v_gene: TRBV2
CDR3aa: CASRARTGAYEQYF
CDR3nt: TGTGCCAGCAGGGCCAGGACAGGGGCCTACGAGCAGTACTTC

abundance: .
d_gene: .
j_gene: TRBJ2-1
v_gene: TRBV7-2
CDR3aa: CASSLTSYNEQFF
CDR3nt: TGTGCCAGCAGCCTCACGTCCTACAATGAGCAGTTCTTC

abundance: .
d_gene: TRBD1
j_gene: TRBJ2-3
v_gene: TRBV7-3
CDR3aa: CASSSDRGSTDTQYF
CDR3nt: TGTGCCAGCAGCTCGGACAGGGGTAGCACAGATACGCAGTATTTT

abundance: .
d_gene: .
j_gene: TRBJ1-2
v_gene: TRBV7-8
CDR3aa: CASSASRLRIKYGYTF
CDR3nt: TGTGCCAGCAGCGCCAGTCGACTACGAATAAAATATGGCTACACCTTC

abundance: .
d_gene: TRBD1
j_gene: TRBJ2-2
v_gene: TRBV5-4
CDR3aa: CASSPDRTNTGELFF
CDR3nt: TGTGCCAGCAGCCCGGACAGGACGAACACCGGGGAGCTGTTTTTT

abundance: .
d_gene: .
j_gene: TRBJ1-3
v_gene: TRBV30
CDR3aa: CAWRRGNTIYF
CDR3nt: TGTGCCTGGAGGAGGGGAAACACCATATATTTT

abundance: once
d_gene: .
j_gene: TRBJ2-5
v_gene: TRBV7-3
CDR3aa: CASSPDPFETQYF
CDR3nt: TGTGCCAGCAGCCCTGACCCTTTCGAGACCCAGTACTTC

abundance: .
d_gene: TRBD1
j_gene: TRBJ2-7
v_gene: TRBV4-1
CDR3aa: CASSQRTGQATREQYF
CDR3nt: TGCGCCAGCAGCCAGCGTACAGGACAGGCGACGCGGGAGCAGTACTTC

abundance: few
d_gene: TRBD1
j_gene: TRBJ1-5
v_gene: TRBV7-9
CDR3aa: CASSNSGTGRQPQHF
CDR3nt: TGTGCCAGCAGCAACTCCGGGACAGGGCGGCAGCCCCAGCATTTT

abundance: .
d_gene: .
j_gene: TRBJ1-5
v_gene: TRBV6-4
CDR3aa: CASKKGRFNQPQHF
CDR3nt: TGTGCCAGCAAAAAGGGTAGGTTCAATCAGCCCCAGCATTTT

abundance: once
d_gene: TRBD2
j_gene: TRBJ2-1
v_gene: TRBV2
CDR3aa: CASRLLAGGYNEQFF
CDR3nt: TGTGCCAGCAGGCTACTAGCGGGAGGGTACAATGAGCAGTTCTTC

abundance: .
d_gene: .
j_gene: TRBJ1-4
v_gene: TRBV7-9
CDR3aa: CASSLDPPGDEKLFF
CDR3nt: TGTGCCAGCAGCTTAGACCCCCCCGGAGATGAAAAACTGTTTTTT

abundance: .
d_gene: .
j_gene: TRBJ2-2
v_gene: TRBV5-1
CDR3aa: CASSLAGQSGELFF
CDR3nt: TGCGCCAGCAGCTTGGCCGGACAATCCGGGGAGCTGTTTTTT

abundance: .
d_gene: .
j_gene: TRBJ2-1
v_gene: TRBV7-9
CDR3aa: CASSLQGHNEQFF
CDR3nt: TGTGCCAGCAGCTTACAAGGGCACAATGAGCAGTTCTTC

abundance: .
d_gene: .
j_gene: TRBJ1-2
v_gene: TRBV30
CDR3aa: CAWRRGGYTF
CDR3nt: TGTGCCTGGAGGCGGGGGGGCTACACCTTC

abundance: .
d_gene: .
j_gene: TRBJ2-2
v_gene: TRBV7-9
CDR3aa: CASSLAASGELFF
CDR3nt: TGTGCCAGCAGCTTAGCGGCATCCGGGGAGCTGTTTTTT

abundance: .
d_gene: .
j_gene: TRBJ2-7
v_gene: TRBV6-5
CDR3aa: CASIGRGRGEQYF
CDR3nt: TGTGCCAGCATCGGGCGGGGCCGGGGCGAGCAGTACTTC

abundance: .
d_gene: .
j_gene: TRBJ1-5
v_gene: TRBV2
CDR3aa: CASIRDISGNQPQHF
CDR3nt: TGTGCCAGCATTCGGGACATCTCTGGCAATCAGCCCCAGCATTTT

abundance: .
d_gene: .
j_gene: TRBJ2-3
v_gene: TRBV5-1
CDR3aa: CASSGVSDTQYF
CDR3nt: TGCGCCAGCAGTGGGGTTTCGGATACGCAGTATTTT

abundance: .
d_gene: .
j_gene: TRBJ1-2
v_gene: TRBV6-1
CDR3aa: CASSPNNYGYTF
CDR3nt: TGTGCCAGCAGCCCCAACAACTATGGCTACACCTTC

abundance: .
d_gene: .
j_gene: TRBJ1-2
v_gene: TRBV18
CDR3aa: CASSPRGIMNYGYTF
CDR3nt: TGTGCCAGCTCACCACGGGGGATTATGAACTATGGCTACACCTTC

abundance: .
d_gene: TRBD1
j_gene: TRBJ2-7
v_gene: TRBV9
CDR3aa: CASSAGQGFDEQYF
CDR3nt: TGTGCCAGCAGCGCTGGACAGGGCTTCGACGAGCAGTACTTC

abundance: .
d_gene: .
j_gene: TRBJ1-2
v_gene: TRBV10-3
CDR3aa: CAISELSGTLIDGYTF
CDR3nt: TGTGCCATCAGTGAGCTAAGCGGGACTCTGATAGATGGCTACACCTTC

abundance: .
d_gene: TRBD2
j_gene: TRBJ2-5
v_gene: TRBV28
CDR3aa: CASSAGLVKETQYF
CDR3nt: TGTGCCAGCAGTGCTGGACTAGTGAAAGAGACCCAGTACTTC

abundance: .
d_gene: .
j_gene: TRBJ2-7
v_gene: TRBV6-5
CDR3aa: CASRMGESSSYEQYF
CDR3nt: TGTGCCAGCAGGATGGGAGAGAGTAGCTCCTACGAGCAGTACTTC

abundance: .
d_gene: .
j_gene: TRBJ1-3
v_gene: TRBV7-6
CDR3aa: CASSLGSRSSGNTIYF
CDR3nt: TGTGCCAGCAGCTTAGGGTCGAGGAGCTCTGGAAACACCATATATTTT